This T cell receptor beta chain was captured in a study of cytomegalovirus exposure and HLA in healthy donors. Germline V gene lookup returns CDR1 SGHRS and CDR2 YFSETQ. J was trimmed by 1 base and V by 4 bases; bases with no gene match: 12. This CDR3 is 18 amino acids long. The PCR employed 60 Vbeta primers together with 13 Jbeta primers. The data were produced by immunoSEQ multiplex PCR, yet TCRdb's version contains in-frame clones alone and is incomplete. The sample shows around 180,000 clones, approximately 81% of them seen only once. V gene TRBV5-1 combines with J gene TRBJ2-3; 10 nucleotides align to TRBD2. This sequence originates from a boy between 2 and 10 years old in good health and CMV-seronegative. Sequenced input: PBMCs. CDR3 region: CASSLLPPGTSGTDTQYF. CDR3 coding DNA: TGCGCCAGCAGCCTACTGCCCCCCGGGACTAGCGGCACAGATACGCAGTATTTT.